The T cell receptor beta chain under discussion was sequenced for a study of blood T cell repertoires in COVID-19. This clone appeared a few times. The CDR3 loop spans 13 amino acids. V lost 5 bases and J 7 bases, leaving 14 bases between the germline ends. Looked up from germline, CDR1 is SGHTA and CDR2 is FQGNSA. TCRdb keeps only in-frame clones here, not all; method: immunoSEQ multiplex PCR. This table has fewer than 300,000 clones, around 81% appearing once. The chain joins TRBV7-2 to TRBJ1-2; D remains ambiguous. This TCR was recovered from a person between 65 and 79 years old with COVID-19, enrolled during active disease. Sequenced sample: peripheral blood. CDR3 amino acids: CASSTRGEGGYTF. The DNA for the CDR3 is TGTGCCAGCAGCACCCGGGGAGAAGGTGGCTACACCTTC.